These 23 T cell receptor beta chains were sequenced from one sample in a study of beta chain features in type 1 diabetes. Of the isolated RNA, all was reverse transcribed, and so the sequenced material was expressed TCRB transcripts. Sequenced by immunoSEQ multiplex PCR; TCRdb stores in-frame clones only, minus some. The sample shows under 900,000 clones, roughly 17% of them seen only once. Sequenced material: naive CD4+ T cells from blood. Receptors were obtained from a young woman in good health.

This clone was counted only a few times. The chain combines TRBV6-5 with TRBJ2-1; D may be TRBD2 (5 bases). Germline V gene lookup returns CDR1 MNHEY and CDR2 SVGAGI. This CDR3 is built from 12 residues. V was pared by 5 bases and J by 13 bases, with 15 bases between. CDR3 protein: CASSETVEAQFF. The CDR3 region has the DNA TGTGCCAGCAGTGAAACCGTGGAGGCCCAGTTCTTC.

This clone has more than one count but fewer than ten. This chain connects TRBV27 to TRBJ2-4; 8 nucleotides agree with TRBD1. J lost 8 bases, V lost 5 bases, and 8 bases had no gene match. The CDR3 loop spans 14 amino acids. Germline V lookup: CDR1 MNHEY, CDR2 SMNVEV (reference sequence). CDR3 DNA: TGTGCCAGCAGTCCCTGGACAGGGCGGGACATTCAGTACTTC. Its translation is CASSPWTGRDIQYF.

DNA for the CDR3: TGTGCCAGCAAACAGGTAGCTGGGACCTACAATGAGCAGTTCTTC. It encodes CASKQVAGTYNEQFF. This sequence joins TRBV6-5 and TRBJ2-1; TRBD1 is a possible D gene (5 bases). Trimming took off 7 bases at V and 2 bases at J, with 15 bases between the two ends. There are 15 residues in the CDR3. Germline values: CDR1 MNHEY, CDR2 SVGAGI.

Notes on this clone: The sample has other DNA sequences that encode this CDR3 too. The genes are TRBV29-1 and TRBJ2-3, with 8 positions matching TRBD2. CDR1 SQVTM and CDR2 ANQGSEA come from the germline V gene. V lost 4 bases, J lost 1 base, and 1 base stayed unmatched. CDR3 length: 13 amino acids. CDR3 coding DNA: TGCAGCGTTGCCGGGAGGGGCACAGATACGCAGTATTTT. Its translation: CSVAGRGTDTQYF.

The sample holds a few counts of this clone. V gene TRBV7-2 combines with J gene TRBJ2-1; no clear D gene. Per germline, CDR1 SGHTA and CDR2 FQGNSA. The CDR3 extends over 13 amino acids. Between the trimmed V and J ends, which lost 5 bases and 2 bases, there was a span of 7 bases. The CDR3 DNA follows: TGTGCCAGCAGCCCCCGGCCCTACAATGAGCAGTTCTTC. Its protein product is CASSPRPYNEQFF. Full variable domain (rest looked up from reference TRBV7-2 and TRBJ2-1): GAGVSQSPSNKVTEKGKDVELRCDPISGHTALYWYRQSLGQGLEFLIYFQGNSAPDKSGLPSDRFSAERTGGSVSTLTIQRTQQEDSAVYLCASSPRPYNEQFFGPGTRLTVL.

This clone has just a few counts. This chain uses TRBV7-3 with TRBJ2-2; TRBD1 is a possible D gene (5 bases). V lost 3 bases, J lost 5 bases, and 13 bases lay in between. Germline loops: CDR1 SGHTA, CDR2 FQGTGA. The CDR3 runs 15 residues. The CDR3 loop is CASSFTQGRTGELFF. The CDR3, as DNA: TGTGCCAGCAGCTTTACCCAGGGCAGGACCGGGGAGCTGTTTTTT.

This clone has more than one count but fewer than ten. The CDR3 nucleotides read TGTGCCAGCAGTATCCAAGTGGAGAACACCATATATTTT. This encodes CASSIQVENTIYF. The chain couples TRBV2 to TRBJ1-3; no definite D call. CDR1 is SNHLY and CDR2 is FYNNEI in the germline V gene. The V and J ends lost 5 bases and 7 bases respectively, with 12 bases between them. CDR3 length equals 13 residues.

This clone showed up just a few times. The chain recombines TRBV5-5 with TRBJ1-3; 9 bases align to TRBD1. J gave up 3 bases and V 4 bases, and 5 bases lay outside the gene matches. This CDR3 contains 15 residues. Per the germline V gene, CDR1 is SGHKS and CDR2 is YYEKEE (reference sequence). The CDR3 is CASSPGTGYGNTIYF. In nucleotides, the CDR3 is TGTGCCAGCAGCCCCGGGACAGGGTATGGAAACACCATATATTTT.

The chain links TRBV10-3 to TRBJ1-5, with D unclear. With 5 bases removed from V and 3 bases from J, the gap between germline ends came to 8 bases. CDR3 length: 13 amino acids. Germline V lookup: CDR1 ENHRY, CDR2 SYGVKD. The CDR3 loop reads CAISHDINQPQHF. CDR3 DNA: TGTGCCATCAGTCACGACATCAATCAGCCCCAGCATTTT.

This clone was seen only a few times. V is TRBV6-6 and J is TRBJ2-3; D remains unclear. Between the trimmed V and J ends, which lost 1 base and 8 bases, there was a span of 16 bases. The length of the CDR3 is 15 residues. Germline V gene data show CDR1 as MNHNY and CDR2 as SVGAGI (reference sequence). The CDR3 DNA sequence: TGTGCCAGCAGTTACTTTCGACCCCCGTTAGTTACGCAGTATTTT. It yields the protein CASSYFRPPLVTQYF.

This clone was seen a few times. The chain is built from TRBV29-1 and TRBJ1-2, with no clear D. Trimming shortened V by 6 bases and J by 4 bases, and 15 bases separated the two germline ends. Germline CDR1 SQVTM, CDR2 ANQGSEA. The CDR3 totals 13 residues. CDR3 nucleotides: TGCAGCGTAGCAGGTGAATCATCCTATGGCTACACCTTC. It specifies CSVAGESSYGYTF.

As to this clone: Other DNA sequences in the sample encode the same CDR3. The chain uses TRBV2 and TRBJ1-5; D may be TRBD1 (6 bases). This CDR3 spans 14 amino acids. V was trimmed by 4 bases and J by 4 bases, leaving 11 bases between them. The germline V gene encodes CDR1 SNHLY and CDR2 FYNNEI. The CDR3 spells CASSGGGGNQPQHF. The DNA of the CDR3 is TGTGCCAGCAGTGGGGGGGGCGGAAATCAGCCCCAGCATTTT.

V usage is TRBV25-1 and J usage is TRBJ2-7; D call uncertain. Deletions cut 5 bases from V and 2 bases from J, with 13 bases between. The CDR3 contains 14 residues. CDR1 and CDR2 (germline): MGHDK, SYGVNS. The CDR3 protein is CASSKPISTYEQYF. CDR3 DNA sequence: TGTGCCAGCAGTAAGCCCATCTCGACCTACGAGCAGTACTTC.

The chain uses TRBV18 and TRBJ2-7; 10 nucleotides align to TRBD1. V was pared by 3 bases and J by 2 bases, with 7 bases of the junction left unmatched. The length of the CDR3 is 16 residues. Per the germline V gene, CDR1 is KGHSH and CDR2 is LQKENI. The CDR3 bases are TGTGCCAGCTCACCCACTTTCGGGACAGGGGCCTACGAGCAGTACTTC. This gives the protein CASSPTFGTGAYEQYF.

V and J are TRBV5-1 and TRBJ2-1; no firm D call. The CDR3 loop spans 15 amino acids. Deletions cut 5 bases from V and 5 bases from J, with 17 bases between. Germline V lookup: CDR1 SGHRS, CDR2 YFSETQ. In DNA form, the CDR3 reads TGCGCCAGCAGTTTTCGACCCCAGCCCCACAATGAGCAGTTCTTC. This codes for CASSFRPQPHNEQFF.

A few counts support this clone. CDR3 coding DNA: TGCAGCGTTGTTCTAGCGGGGGCAGATACGCAGTATTTT. As protein: CSVVLAGADTQYF. The chain links TRBV29-1 to TRBJ2-3; 10 nucleotides align to TRBD2. V trimming: 4 bases; J trimming: 4 bases; junction bases outside the gene matches: 2. In germline, CDR1 is SQVTM, CDR2 ANQGSEA. There are 13 residues in the CDR3.

V and J are TRBV7-2 and TRBJ2-1, with 12 nucleotides matching TRBD2. V dropped 0 bases and J dropped 4; count of bases not matched to a gene: 10. Germline V gene sequence: CDR1 SGHTA, CDR2 FQGNSA. The CDR3 consists of 19 residues. CDR3 sequence (DNA): TGTGCCAGCAGCTTAGCGAATCTGTGGACTAGCGGGAAATACAATGAGCAGTTCTTC. The encoded protein is CASSLANLWTSGKYNEQFF.

The J gene is TRBJ2-5, the V gene TRBV6-1; D possibly corresponds to TRBD2 (6 bases). The CDR3 is made up of 14 amino acids. Trimming pared 6 bases from V and 5 bases from J, leaving 16 bases between. From germline, CDR1 is MNHNS and CDR2 SASEGT. CDR3 loop: CASSPSYAGETQYF. CDR3 bases: TGTGCCAGCAGCCCCTCATATGCGGGGGAGACCCAGTACTTC.

The V call is TRBV19, the J call TRBJ1-2; TRBD1 is a possible D gene (5 bases). Germline V CDR1 and CDR2: LNHDA, SQIVND (reference sequence). This CDR3 contains 14 residues. The V gene lost 5 bases and the J gene lost 5 bases, with 15 bases spanning the gap. CDR3 residues: CASSQQEFGYGYTF. The CDR3 DNA reads as TGTGCCAGTAGTCAACAGGAGTTCGGGTATGGCTACACCTTC.

This clone was detected a few times. This rearrangement joins TRBV10-1 to TRBJ1-5, with a weak D call TRBD1 (6 bases). Trimming removed 4 bases at V and 9 bases at J, with 13 bases between. This CDR3 contains 13 residues. In germline, CDR1 is WNHNN, CDR2 SYGVQD (reference sequence). DNA for the CDR3: TGCGCCAGCAGTGCTGACAGGATGAGGCCCCAGCATTTT. Translating gives CASSADRMRPQHF.

Notes on this clone: In the same sample, other DNA sequences code for this CDR3. The chain employs TRBV18 and TRBJ2-5; D not resolved. This CDR3 is built from 13 residues. V was trimmed by 6 bases and J by 1 base, leaving 9 bases between them. Germline CDR1 is KGHSH and CDR2 is LQKENI. Here the CDR3 reads CASSPGLQETQYF. The CDR3 bases are TGTGCCAGCTCCCCTGGCCTCCAAGAGACCCAGTACTTC. The whole variable domain, remainder taken from reference TRBV18 and TRBJ2-5, is NAGVMQNPRHLVRRRGQEARLRCSPMKGHSHVYWYRQLPEEGLKFMVYLQKENIIDESGMPKERFSAEFPKEGPSILRIQQVVRGDSAAYFCASSPGLQETQYFGPGTRLLVL.

As concerns this clone: The sample carries other DNA sequences with the same CDR3. J is TRBJ2-7 and V is TRBV6-5, with 13 positions matching TRBD2. V was clipped by 0 bases and J by 4 bases; unmatched bases: 0. CDR1 is MNHEY and CDR2 is SVGAGI in the germline V gene. CDR3 length equals 15 residues. CDR3 residues: CASSYSGLAGYEQYF. The CDR3 DNA reads as TGTGCCAGCAGTTACTCGGGACTAGCGGGGTACGAGCAGTACTTC.

In its sample, this clone was seen a few times. This rearrangement joins TRBV28 to TRBJ1-5, with TRBD1 as a possible D gene (5 bases). This CDR3 comprises 13 residues. V lost 6 bases, J lost 4 bases, and 10 bases lay in between. The germline CDR1 and CDR2 sequences are MDHEN and SYDVKM. The CDR3 DNA reads as TGTGCCAGCAGCGACAGTGTTAATCAGCCCCAGCATTTT. It translates to CASSDSVNQPQHF.